The 31 T cell receptor beta chains below come from one sample, sequenced in a study of shared clonotypes between healthy human individuals. Some clones are missing from TCRdb's copy, which holds only in-frame ones; the method was immunoSEQ multiplex PCR. This sample yields 730,000 or so clones, of which about two thirds are seen a single time; approximately 1.8% belongs to the top ten. The sequenced sample consisted of memory CD4+ T cells sorted from blood. Subset given: CD45RA-negative fraction. These receptors all come from a woman aged 25 to 39 in good health.

As for this clone: The same CDR3 is also encoded by other DNA sequences in this sample. The chain carries TRBV11-2 and TRBJ2-6; D remains ambiguous. Trimming removed 8 bases at V and 0 bases at J, with 8 bases between. The germline CDR1 and CDR2 sequences are SGHAT and FQNNGV. This CDR3 has 14 residues. CDR3 in amino acids: CASGALSGANVLTF. The CDR3 DNA reads as TGTGCCAGCGGTGCCCTCTCTGGGGCCAACGTCCTGACTTTC.

In DNA, the CDR3 is TGTGCCAGCAGTCCGGACGGATCGAGCTCCTATAATTCACCCCTCCACTTT. It is translated as CASSPDGSSSYNSPLHF. The rearrangement joins TRBV5-8 to TRBJ1-6, with unresolved D. Germline CDR1 reads SGHTS; CDR2 reads YDEGEE. The CDR3 runs 17 residues. Trimming cost V 5 bases and J 0 bases, with 15 bases left between them.

CDR3 DNA: TGTGCCAGCAGTACAACCGGGACAGGGGTCTACGAGCAGTACTTC. Encoded protein: CASSTTGTGVYEQYF. The rearrangement joins TRBV27 to TRBJ2-7, with 10 positions matching TRBD1. J gave up 3 bases and V 5 bases, and 7 bases lay outside the gene matches. Germline assignment: CDR1 MNHEY and CDR2 SMNVEV (reference sequence). The CDR3 length is 15 residues.

This chain joins TRBV7-8 and TRBJ2-7; 7 nucleotides agree with TRBD2. The germline V gene has CDR1 SGHVS and CDR2 FQNEAQ. The CDR3 contains 12 residues. J gave up 5 bases and V 4 bases, and 2 bases lay outside the gene matches. The CDR3 loop reads CASSSRENEQYF. In DNA form, the CDR3 reads TGTGCCAGCAGCTCGCGGGAGAACGAGCAGTACTTC. Drawing the rest from reference TRBV7-8 and TRBJ2-7, the complete variable domain is GAGVSQSPRYKVAKRGQDVALRCDPISGHVSLFWYQQALGQGPEFLTYFQNEAQLDKSGLPSDRFFAERPEGSVSTLKIQRTQQEDSAVYLCASSSRENEQYFGPGTRLTVT.

V is TRBV19 and J is TRBJ1-5; 7 bases are a match to TRBD1. The germline gives CDR1 LNHDA, CDR2 SQIVND (reference sequence). J was trimmed by 6 bases and V by 5 bases; bases with no gene match: 10. This CDR3 spans 15 amino acids. CDR3 DNA: TGTGCCAGTAGTCGAACAGGGGAGTCAGGTCAGCCCCAGCATTTT. Translation: CASSRTGESGQPQHF.

The chain employs TRBV6-1 and TRBJ1-2; D gene ambiguous. The V gene's germline CDR1 is MNHNS and CDR2 SASEGT. V lost 8 bases to trimming and J lost 4 bases, with 14 bases between them. This CDR3 has 13 amino acids. The CDR3 nucleotides read TGTGCCAGCCGAGCAGGATTGAGCTATGGCTACACCTTC. This gives the protein CASRAGLSYGYTF.

This clone was seen at least ten times. CDR3: CASSTGTTGRIDTQYF. The CDR3 nucleotides are TGTGCCAGCAGCACGGGGACAACCGGGAGGATAGATACGCAGTATTTT. V usage is TRBV28 and J usage is TRBJ2-3, with D perhaps TRBD2 (7 bases). V lost 6 bases, J lost 5 bases, and 21 bases lay in between. Per the germline V gene, CDR1 is MDHEN and CDR2 is SYDVKM. The CDR3 is 16 residues long.

The chain employs TRBV10-1 and TRBJ1-5; D is unclear. Germline V CDR1 and CDR2: WNHNN, SYGVQD (reference sequence). Trimming pared 5 bases from V and 1 base from J, leaving 3 bases between. The CDR3 has 12 amino acids. Here the CDR3 reads CASSPSNQPQHF. In DNA, the CDR3 is TGCGCCAGCAGTCCGAGCAATCAGCCCCAGCATTTT.

In regard to this clone: This could be a read error, since a much larger clone is one nucleotide away. The sample contains more than one DNA sequence encoding this CDR3. The CDR3 DNA is TGTGCCAGCAGCGTAGTTTGGGACACTGAAGCTTTCTTT. Translated, it gives CASSVVWDTEAFF. The V call is TRBV9, the J call TRBJ1-1; D is uncertain. Trimming took off 0 bases at V and 3 bases at J, with 6 bases between the two ends. The germline gives CDR1 SGDLS, CDR2 YYNGEE. The CDR3 runs to 13 residues.

This chain uses TRBV11-2 with TRBJ1-2; 8 bases are shared with TRBD1. This CDR3 has 15 amino acids. Germline CDR1 reads SGHAT; CDR2 reads FQNNGV. The ends lost 5 bases at V and 4 bases at J; junction bases unmatched: 9. The CDR3 nucleotides are TGTGCCAGCAGCCCTGGGACAGGCGTTTTCTATGGCTACACCTTC. Protein: CASSPGTGVFYGYTF.

This clone appeared many times. This chain links TRBV19 with TRBJ2-7; no clear D. Germline V gene data show CDR1 as LNHDA and CDR2 as SQIVND (reference sequence). CDR3 size: 10 residues. V gave up 9 bases and J gave up 0 bases, with 3 bases separating them. The CDR3 DNA sequence: TGTGCCAGGAGCTCCTACGAGCAGTACTTC. Encoded protein: CARSSYEQYF.

This chain links TRBV30 with TRBJ2-7; 14 nucleotides match TRBD2. Germline CDR1 reads GTSNPN; CDR2 reads SVGIG (reference sequence). The CDR3 is made up of 15 amino acids. The CDR3 loop is CATGLAGGFSYEQYF. In DNA form, the CDR3 reads TGTGCAACCGGACTAGCGGGAGGCTTCTCCTACGAGCAGTACTTC.

This clone was counted a single time. This rearrangement joins TRBV6-1 to TRBJ1-3; no definite D call. CDR1 is MNHNS and CDR2 is SASEGT in the germline V gene. There are 12 residues in the CDR3. V was clipped by 7 bases and J by 7 bases, with 11 bases between them. CDR3 DNA: TGTGCCAGCACGGCAGGCTGGAACACCATATATTTT. Protein sequence: CASTAGWNTIYF.

This clone was recorded a few times. This chain connects TRBV4-1 to TRBJ2-3, with 8 bases that match TRBD1. The germline V gene encodes CDR1 MGHRA and CDR2 YSYEKL. Trimming removed 4 bases from V and 4 bases from J; junction bases left unmatched: 7. The CDR3 consists of 15 residues. The chain's CDR3 is CASSRQGYGADTQYF. The CDR3 nucleotides read TGCGCCAGCAGCCGACAGGGGTATGGAGCAGATACGCAGTATTTT.

This clone was detected only once. This chain uses TRBV19 with TRBJ1-5; 7 bases line up with TRBD1. The CDR3 length is 18 residues. Germline V gene sequence: CDR1 LNHDA, CDR2 SQIVND (reference sequence). The V and J ends lost 3 bases and 0 bases, in that order; junction bases with no gene match: 11. CDR3 loop: CASSMGQTSGSSNQPQHF. The CDR3 DNA reads as TGTGCCAGTAGTATGGGACAGACCTCCGGGAGTAGCAATCAGCCCCAGCATTTT.

The rearrangement uses TRBV19 and TRBJ1-1; no firm D call. The germline gives CDR1 LNHDA, CDR2 SQIVND (reference sequence). Trimming took 7 bases from V and 0 from J, leaving 12 bases between them. The CDR3 contains 14 residues. The CDR3, as DNA: TGTGCCAGTACCCGGACGGCGGTGAACACTGAAGCTTTCTTT. Protein sequence: CASTRTAVNTEAFF.

The chain links TRBV28 to TRBJ2-7; either TRBD1 or TRBD2 may supply D (5 bases each). The CDR3 has 14 amino acids. V gave up 5 bases and J gave up 5 bases, with 16 bases separating them. Germline V gene data show CDR1 as MDHEN and CDR2 as SYDVKM. This CDR3 reads CASSTRPGSHEQYF. The CDR3 nucleotides read TGTGCCAGCAGTACAAGGCCAGGGAGTCACGAGCAGTACTTC.

The chain links TRBV11-3 to TRBJ2-1; 15 bases match TRBD2. The J segment lost 6 bases and the V segment lost 5 bases, leaving 11 bases of the junction unmatched. This CDR3 has 18 residues. The germline V gene encodes CDR1 SGHNT and CDR2 YENEEA. The CDR3 spells CASSHQGLAGGPVNEQFF. DNA of the CDR3: TGTGCCAGCAGCCACCAAGGACTAGCGGGAGGGCCAGTCAATGAGCAGTTCTTC.

About this clone: The sample holds other DNA sequences that translate to the same CDR3. V usage is TRBV5-6 and J usage is TRBJ2-7; D tentatively fits TRBD1 or TRBD2 (5 bases each). CDR1 is SGHDT and CDR2 is YYEEEE in the germline V gene. This CDR3 region has 15 residues. The V gene lost 3 bases and the J gene lost 0 bases, with 13 bases spanning the gap. CDR3 loop: CASSSGQGYSYEQYF. The CDR3 bases are TGTGCCAGCAGCTCGGGGCAGGGATACTCCTACGAGCAGTACTTC.

This clone occurred many times. The gene calls are TRBV28 and TRBJ2-7; perhaps D is TRBD1 or TRBD2 (6 bases each). The CDR3 loop spans 14 amino acids. CDR1 is MDHEN and CDR2 is SYDVKM in the germline V gene. V was trimmed by 5 bases and J by 9 bases, leaving 20 bases between them. This chain's CDR3 is CASSLSPGGRGQYF. The CDR3 DNA is TGTGCCAGCAGTCTCTCTCCCGGGGGCCGGGGGCAGTACTTC.

The chain is built from TRBV30 and TRBJ1-3; D gene ambiguous. CDR3 size: 13 residues. Trimming removed 3 bases at V and 3 bases at J, with 9 bases between. Germline V gives CDR1 GTSNPN, CDR2 SVGIG (reference sequence). CDR3 sequence (DNA): TGTGCCTGGAGCCGTCCCAATGGAAACACCATATATTTT. Amino acids: CAWSRPNGNTIYF.

This clone has just one count. The V gene is TRBV5-8, the J gene TRBJ1-1; D is undetermined. With 1 base removed from V and 1 base from J, the gap between germline ends came to 8 bases. The germline V gene encodes CDR1 SGHTS and CDR2 YDEGEE. The CDR3 consists of 14 residues. The CDR3 loop is CASSLYPKNTEAFF. CDR3 DNA: TGTGCCAGCAGCTTGTATCCCAAGAACACTGAAGCTTTCTTT.

The chain employs TRBV4-1 and TRBJ2-7, with unresolved D. The germline gives CDR1 MGHRA, CDR2 YSYEKL. This CDR3 comprises 14 residues. Trimming removed 5 bases from V and 1 base from J, with 12 bases in between. The CDR3 DNA follows: TGCGCCAGCAGCGCAAAAATAGGGTCCTACGAGCAGTACTTC. Translated, it gives CASSAKIGSYEQYF.

V and J are TRBV9 and TRBJ2-7, with 11 nucleotides matching TRBD2. In germline, CDR1 is SGDLS, CDR2 YYNGEE. The CDR3 is 18 amino acids. J gave up 7 bases and V 4 bases, and 19 bases lay outside the gene matches. DNA for the CDR3: TGTGCCAGCAGCCGGAGGGGGGTAGGAAGGCTAGCGGGAGGTGAGCAGTACTTC. It translates to CASSRRGVGRLAGGEQYF.

The V gene is TRBV29-1, the J gene TRBJ2-5, with 9 positions matching TRBD1. The J call may be wrong; the DNA end is better matched by TRBJ2-7. The germline CDR1 and CDR2 sequences are SQVTM and ANQGSEA. This CDR3 region has 13 residues. The CDR3 loop reads CSAADRGYGEQYF. CDR3 bases: TGCAGCGCAGCCGACAGGGGGTACGGCGAGCAGTACTTC.

This clone was seen at least ten times. At the DNA level, this CDR3 is encoded by other sequences in the same sample as well. The chain employs TRBV30 and TRBJ1-5; TRBD1 matches 8 bases. From germline, CDR1 is GTSNPN and CDR2 SVGIG (reference sequence). CDR3 length: 15 residues. Germline trimming cut 0 bases from V and 7 bases from J; bases unmatched to any gene: 8. The CDR3 sequence: CAWSVPWTGKQPQHF. The DNA for the CDR3 is TGTGCCTGGAGTGTACCCTGGACAGGGAAACAGCCCCAGCATTTT.

The genes are TRBV10-1 and TRBJ2-7, with D maybe TRBD2 (7 bases). This CDR3 is 13 amino acids long. Germline-derived CDR1 and CDR2 are WNHNN and SYGVQD (reference sequence). V lost 8 bases and J 3 bases, leaving 14 bases between the germline ends. The CDR3 here is CASSKGGGYEQYF. CDR3 nucleotides: TGCGCCAGCTCCAAAGGGGGGGGCTACGAGCAGTACTTC.

The V call is TRBV19, the J call TRBJ2-2, with D maybe TRBD1 (5 bases). Germline CDR1 reads LNHDA; CDR2 reads SQIVND (reference sequence). This CDR3 spans 12 amino acids. V was pared by 7 bases and J by 7 bases, with 10 bases between. CDR3 loop: CASKEGVGELFF. In DNA, the CDR3 is TGTGCCAGTAAGGAAGGGGTCGGGGAGCTGTTTTTT.

The sample holds one count of this clone. The chain couples TRBV4-1 to TRBJ2-5, with 7 nucleotides matching TRBD2. CDR1 and CDR2 from the germline V gene are MGHRA and YSYEKL. CDR3 length equals 13 residues. Trimming cost V 6 bases and J 5 bases; bases outside gene matches: 6. CDR3 coding DNA: TGCGCCAGCAGTCGCGGGAGTTTGGAGACCCAGTACTTC. It specifies CASSRGSLETQYF.

The chain joins TRBV2 to TRBJ1-1; D is possibly TRBD1 (5 bases). Trimming shortened V by 4 bases and J by 4 bases, and 16 bases separated the two germline ends. Germline CDR1 is SNHLY and CDR2 is FYNNEI. This CDR3 has 15 residues. CDR3 coding DNA: TGTGCCAGCAGTGCGGGGCACCTCACAGGCACTGAAGCTTTCTTT. As protein: CASSAGHLTGTEAFF.

This chain joins TRBV5-1 and TRBJ2-7; tentatively, D is TRBD2 (7 bases). The CDR3 is 15 amino acids. Trimming took 2 bases from V and 5 from J, leaving 17 bases between them. CDR1 and CDR2 from the germline V gene are SGHRS and YFSETQ. Here the CDR3 reads CASSFTGRAGDEQYF. Here the CDR3 DNA reads TGCGCCAGCAGCTTTACAGGGCGCGCGGGGGACGAGCAGTACTTC.